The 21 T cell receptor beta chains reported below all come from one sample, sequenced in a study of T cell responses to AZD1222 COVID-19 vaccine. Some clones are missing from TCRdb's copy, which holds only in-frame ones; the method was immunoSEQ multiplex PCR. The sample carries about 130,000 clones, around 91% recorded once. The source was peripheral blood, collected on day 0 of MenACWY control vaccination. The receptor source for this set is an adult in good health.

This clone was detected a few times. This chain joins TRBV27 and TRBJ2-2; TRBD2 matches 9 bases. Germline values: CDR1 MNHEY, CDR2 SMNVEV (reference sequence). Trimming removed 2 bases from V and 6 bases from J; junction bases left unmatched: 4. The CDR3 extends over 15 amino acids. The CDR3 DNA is TGTGCCAGCAGTTTACTAGCGGGGCTATCCGGGGAGCTGTTTTTT. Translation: CASSLLAGLSGELFF.

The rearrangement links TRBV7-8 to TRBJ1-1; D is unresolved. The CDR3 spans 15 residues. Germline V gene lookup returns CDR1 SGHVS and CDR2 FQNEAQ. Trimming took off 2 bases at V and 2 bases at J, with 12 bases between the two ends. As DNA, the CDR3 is TGTGCCAGCAGCTTAAGTCACGACATCAACACTGAAGCTTTCTTT. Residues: CASSLSHDINTEAFF.

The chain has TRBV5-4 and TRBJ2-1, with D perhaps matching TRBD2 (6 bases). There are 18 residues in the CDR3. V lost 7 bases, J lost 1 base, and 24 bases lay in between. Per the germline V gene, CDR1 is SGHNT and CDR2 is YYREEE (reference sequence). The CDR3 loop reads CASHGGVSDLRSYNEQFF. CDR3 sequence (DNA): TGTGCCAGCCACGGCGGGGTCTCTGATCTAAGGTCCTACAATGAGCAGTTCTTC. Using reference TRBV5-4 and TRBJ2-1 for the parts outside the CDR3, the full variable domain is ETGVTQSPTHLIKTRGQQVTLRCSSQSGHNTVSWYQQALGQGPQFIFQYYREEENGRGNFPPRFSGLQFPNYSSELNVNALELDDSALYLCASHGGVSDLRSYNEQFFGPGTRLTVL.

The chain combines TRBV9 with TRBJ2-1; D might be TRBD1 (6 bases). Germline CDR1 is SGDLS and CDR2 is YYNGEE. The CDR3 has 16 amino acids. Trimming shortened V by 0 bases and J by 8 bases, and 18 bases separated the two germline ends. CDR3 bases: TGTGCCAGCAGCGTAGTACCCAGGGGATCTACGGATGAGCAGTTCTTC. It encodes CASSVVPRGSTDEQFF.

The CDR3 sequence: CASSVVAGPNTEAFF. As DNA, the CDR3 is TGTGCCAGCAGCGTAGTTGCGGGCCCGAACACTGAAGCTTTCTTT. The gene calls are TRBV9 and TRBJ1-1; D ambiguous. Germline lookup yields CDR1 SGDLS and CDR2 YYNGEE. The CDR3 length is 15 residues. With 0 bases removed from V and 1 base from J, the gap between germline ends came to 10 bases.

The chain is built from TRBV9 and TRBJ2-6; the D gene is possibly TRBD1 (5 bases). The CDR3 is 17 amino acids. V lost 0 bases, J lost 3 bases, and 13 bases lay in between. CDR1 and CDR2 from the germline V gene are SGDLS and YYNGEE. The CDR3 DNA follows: TGTGCCAGCAGCGTAGACGGCAGGGTTGGTGGGGCCAACGTCCTGACTTTC. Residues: CASSVDGRVGGANVLTF.

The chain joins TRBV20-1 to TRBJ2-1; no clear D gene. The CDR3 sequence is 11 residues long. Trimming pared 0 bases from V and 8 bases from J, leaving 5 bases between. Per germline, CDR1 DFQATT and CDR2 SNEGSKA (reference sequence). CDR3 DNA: TGCAGTGCTAGAGATTTGGATGAGCAGTTCTTC. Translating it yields CSARDLDEQFF.

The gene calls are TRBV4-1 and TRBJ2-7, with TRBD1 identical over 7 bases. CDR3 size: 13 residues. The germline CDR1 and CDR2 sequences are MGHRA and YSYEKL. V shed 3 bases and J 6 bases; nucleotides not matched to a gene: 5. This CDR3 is CASSQTGLGEQYF. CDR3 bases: TGCGCCAGCAGCCAGACAGGGCTTGGCGAGCAGTACTTC.

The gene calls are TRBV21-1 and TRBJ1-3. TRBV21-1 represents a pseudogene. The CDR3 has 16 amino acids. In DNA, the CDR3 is TGTGCCAGCAGCTGCCACCCGGGGTACTCTGGAAACACCATATATTTT. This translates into CASSCHPGYSGNTIYF.

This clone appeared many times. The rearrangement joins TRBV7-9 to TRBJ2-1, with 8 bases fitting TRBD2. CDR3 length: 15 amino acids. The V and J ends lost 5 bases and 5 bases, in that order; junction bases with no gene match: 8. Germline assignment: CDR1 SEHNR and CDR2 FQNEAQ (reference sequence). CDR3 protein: CASSPRGSGDNEQFF. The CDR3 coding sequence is TGTGCCAGCAGCCCGCGTGGTAGCGGGGACAATGAGCAGTTCTTC.

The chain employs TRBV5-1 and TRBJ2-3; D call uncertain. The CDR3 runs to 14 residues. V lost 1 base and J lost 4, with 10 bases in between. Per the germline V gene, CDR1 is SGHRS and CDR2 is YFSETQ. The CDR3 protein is CASSLMVIADTQYF. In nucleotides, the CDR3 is TGCGCCAGCAGCTTGATGGTAATCGCAGATACGCAGTATTTT.

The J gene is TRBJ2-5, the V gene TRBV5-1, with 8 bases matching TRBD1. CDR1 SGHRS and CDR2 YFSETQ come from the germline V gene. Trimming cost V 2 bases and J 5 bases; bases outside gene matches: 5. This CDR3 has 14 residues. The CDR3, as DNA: TGCGCCAGCAGCTTCAGGACAGGGCCGGAGACCCAGTACTTC. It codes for CASSFRTGPETQYF.

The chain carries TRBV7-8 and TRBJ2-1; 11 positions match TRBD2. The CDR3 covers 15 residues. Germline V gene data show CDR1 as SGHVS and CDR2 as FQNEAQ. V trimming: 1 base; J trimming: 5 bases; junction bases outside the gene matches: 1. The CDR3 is CASSLVAGGHNEQFF. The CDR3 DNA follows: TGTGCCAGCAGCTTAGTAGCGGGGGGGCACAATGAGCAGTTCTTC.

The CDR3 is CASSLDGQGYTEAFF. CDR3 DNA sequence: TGTGCCAGCAGCTTAGACGGACAGGGTTACACTGAAGCTTTCTTT. The V and J genes are TRBV11-2 and TRBJ1-1; 8 positions agree with TRBD1. The CDR3 consists of 15 residues. After removal of 0 bases from V and 3 bases from J, the junction contained 3 bases not matched to a gene. The germline V gene encodes CDR1 SGHAT and CDR2 FQNNGV.

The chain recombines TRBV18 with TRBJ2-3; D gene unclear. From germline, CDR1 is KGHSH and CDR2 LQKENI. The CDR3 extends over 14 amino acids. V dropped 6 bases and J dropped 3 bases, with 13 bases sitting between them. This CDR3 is CASSPSPGTDTQYF. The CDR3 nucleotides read TGTGCCAGCTCCCCCTCCCCCGGGACAGATACGCAGTATTTT.

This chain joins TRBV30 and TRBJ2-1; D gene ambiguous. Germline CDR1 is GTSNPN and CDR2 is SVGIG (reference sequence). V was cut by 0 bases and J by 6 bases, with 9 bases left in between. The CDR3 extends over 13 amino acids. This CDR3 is CAWSVTGSNEQFF. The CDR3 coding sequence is TGTGCCTGGAGTGTAACCGGAAGCAATGAGCAGTTCTTC.

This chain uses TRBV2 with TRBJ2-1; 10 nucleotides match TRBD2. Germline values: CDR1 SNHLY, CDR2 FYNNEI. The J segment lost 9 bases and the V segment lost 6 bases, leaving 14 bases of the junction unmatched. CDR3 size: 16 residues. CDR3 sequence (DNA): TGTGCCAGCAGGCCGGGGGGGCTAGCGGGAGTAAGTGAGCAGTTCTTC. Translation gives CASRPGGLAGVSEQFF.

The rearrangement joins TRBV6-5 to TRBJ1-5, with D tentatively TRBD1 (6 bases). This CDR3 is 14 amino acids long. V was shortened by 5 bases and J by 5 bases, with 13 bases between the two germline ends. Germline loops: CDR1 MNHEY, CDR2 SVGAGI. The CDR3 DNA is TGTGCCAGCAGTCGAACACGGACAGATCAGCCCCAGCATTTT. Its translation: CASSRTRTDQPQHF.

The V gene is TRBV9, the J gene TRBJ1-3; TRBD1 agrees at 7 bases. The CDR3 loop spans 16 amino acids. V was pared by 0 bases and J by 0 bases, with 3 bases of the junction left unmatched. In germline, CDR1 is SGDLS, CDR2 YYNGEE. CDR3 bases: TGTGCCAGCAGCGTAGGGGGACAGCTCTCTGGAAACACCATATATTTT. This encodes CASSVGGQLSGNTIYF.

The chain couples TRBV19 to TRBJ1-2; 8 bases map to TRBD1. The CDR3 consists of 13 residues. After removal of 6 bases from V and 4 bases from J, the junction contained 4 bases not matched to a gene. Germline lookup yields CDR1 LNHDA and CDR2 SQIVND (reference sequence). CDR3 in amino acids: CASSRQGRYGYTF. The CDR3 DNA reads TGTGCCAGTAGCCGACAGGGGCGCTATGGCTACACCTTC.

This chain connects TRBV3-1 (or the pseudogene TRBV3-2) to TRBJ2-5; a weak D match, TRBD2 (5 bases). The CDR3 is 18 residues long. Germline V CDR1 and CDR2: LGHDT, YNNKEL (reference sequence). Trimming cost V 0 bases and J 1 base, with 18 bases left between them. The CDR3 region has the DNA TGTGCCAGCAGCCAAGATTTAGAGGGCCTGGCGGGCCAAGAGACCCAGTACTTC. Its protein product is CASSQDLEGLAGQETQYF.